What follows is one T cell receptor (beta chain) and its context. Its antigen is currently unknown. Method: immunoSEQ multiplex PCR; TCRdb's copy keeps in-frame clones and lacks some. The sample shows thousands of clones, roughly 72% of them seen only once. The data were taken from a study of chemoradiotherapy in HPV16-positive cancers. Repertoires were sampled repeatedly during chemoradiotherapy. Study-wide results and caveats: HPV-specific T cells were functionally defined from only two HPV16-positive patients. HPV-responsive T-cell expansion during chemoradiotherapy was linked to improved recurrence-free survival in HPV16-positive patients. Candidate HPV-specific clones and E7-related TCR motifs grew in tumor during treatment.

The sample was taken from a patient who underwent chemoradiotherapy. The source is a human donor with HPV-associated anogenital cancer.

This chain's CDR3 is CAWSVSDWAGSYTF. DNA for the CDR3: TGTGCCTGGAGTGTATCCGATTGGGCGGGTAGCTACACCTTC. V and J are TRBV30 and TRBJ1-2; no clear D gene. The CDR3 runs 14 residues. Trimming shortened V by 0 bases and J by 9 bases, and 17 bases separated the two germline ends. Germline V lookup: CDR1 GTSNPN, CDR2 SVGIG (reference sequence).